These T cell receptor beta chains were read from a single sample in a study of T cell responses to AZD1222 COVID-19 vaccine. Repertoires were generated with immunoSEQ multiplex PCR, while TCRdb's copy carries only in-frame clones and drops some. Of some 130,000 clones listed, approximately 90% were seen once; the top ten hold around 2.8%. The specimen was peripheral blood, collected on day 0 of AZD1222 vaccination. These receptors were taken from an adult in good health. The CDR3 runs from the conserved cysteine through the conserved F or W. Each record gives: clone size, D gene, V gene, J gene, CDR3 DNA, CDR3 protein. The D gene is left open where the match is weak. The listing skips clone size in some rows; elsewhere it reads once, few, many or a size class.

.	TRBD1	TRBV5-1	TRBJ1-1	TGCGCCAGCAGCTCAACAGGGGTCGGCGCTGAAGCTTTCTTT	CASSSTGVGAEAFF
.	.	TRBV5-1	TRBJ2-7	TGCGCCAGCAGCTTGGTCGGGGAGCCACCCTACGAGCAGTACTTC	CASSLVGEPPYEQYF
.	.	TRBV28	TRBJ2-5	TGTGCCAGCAGTTTTTCGGACGGGCAGACCCAGTACTTC	CASSFSDGQTQYF
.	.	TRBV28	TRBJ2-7	TGTGCCACCCGGGGGACAGTTCACGAGCAGTACTTC	CATRGTVHEQYF
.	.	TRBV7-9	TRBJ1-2	TGTGCCAGCAGCCAGGGAGGACCATATAACTATGGCTACACCTTC	CASSQGGPYNYGYTF
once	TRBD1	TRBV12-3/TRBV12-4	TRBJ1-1	TGTGCCAGCAGACACCCGGACAGGCTTGAAGCTTTCTTT	CASRHPDRLEAFF
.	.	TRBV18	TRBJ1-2	TGTGCCAGCTCACCCGCGGAGGGCTACACCTTC	CASSPAEGYTF
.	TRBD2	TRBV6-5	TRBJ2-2	TGTGCCAGCGGCTGGGGGGGGGAGGAAGGGGAGCTGTTTTTT	CASGWGGEEGELFF
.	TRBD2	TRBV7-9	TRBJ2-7	TGTGCCAGCAGCCCTCCGGGAGGGGGGTGGACCTACGAGCAGTACTTC	CASSPPGGGWTYEQYF
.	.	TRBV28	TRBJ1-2	TGTGCCAGCAGTTCCTCACGCGGGCCGGTTGCCCACTATGGCTACACCTTC	CASSSSRGPVAHYGYTF
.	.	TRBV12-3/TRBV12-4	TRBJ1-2	TGTGCCAGCAGTCGGGCATATGGCTACACCTTC	CASSRAYGYTF
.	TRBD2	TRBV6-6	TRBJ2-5	TGTGCCAGCAGGAGGACTAGAAACCAAGAGACCCAGTACTTC	CASRRTRNQETQYF
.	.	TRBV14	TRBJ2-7	TGTGCCAGCAGCCAAGGCTCCTACGAGCAGTACTTC	CASSQGSYEQYF
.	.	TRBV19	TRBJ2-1	TGTGCCGCCAGCGAAAACTCCTACAATGAGCAGTTCTTC	CAASENSYNEQFF
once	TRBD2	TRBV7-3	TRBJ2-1	TGTGCCAGCAGCCTAACTAGCGGGGAAAACAATGAGCAGTTCTTC	CASSLTSGENNEQFF
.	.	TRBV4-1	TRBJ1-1	TGCGCCAGCAGCCGATATGGACGGGTCGACACTGAAGCTTTCTTT	CASSRYGRVDTEAFF
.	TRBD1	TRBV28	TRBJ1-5	TGTGCCAGCAGAGCCGGACAGGGAGATCAGCCCCAGCATTTT	CASRAGQGDQPQHF
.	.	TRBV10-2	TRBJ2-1	TGCGCCAGCACCATTTCCTACAATGAGCAGTTCTTC	CASTISYNEQFF
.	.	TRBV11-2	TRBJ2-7	TGTGCCAGCAGCTTAGACGGCTACGAGCAGTACTTC	CASSLDGYEQYF
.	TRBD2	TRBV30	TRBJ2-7	TGTGCCTGGGCCTTAGCGGGGGCCTCCTACGAGCAGTACTTC	CAWALAGASYEQYF
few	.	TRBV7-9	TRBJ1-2	TGTGCCAGCAGCGTCTCAGACGGGGGCCCTGGCTACACCTTC	CASSVSDGGPGYTF
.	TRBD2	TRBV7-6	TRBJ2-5	TGTGCCAGCAGCTTGGGCGGGGGGCTAGGGGAGACCCAGTACTTC	CASSLGGGLGETQYF
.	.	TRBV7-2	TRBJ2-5	TGTGCCAGCAGCGTGGACTTTCAAGAGACCCAGTACTTC	CASSVDFQETQYF
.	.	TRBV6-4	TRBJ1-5	TGTGCCACCCCCGATAGCAATCAGCCCCAGCATTTT	CATPDSNQPQHF
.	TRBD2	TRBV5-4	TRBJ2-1	TGTGCCAGCAGCTTGGACGTCCGGACTAGGGGCAATGAGCAGTTCTTC	CASSLDVRTRGNEQFF
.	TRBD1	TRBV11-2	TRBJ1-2	TGTGCCAGCAGCTTAGATCGGGACAGCGCAGGAGGCTACACCTTC	CASSLDRDSAGGYTF
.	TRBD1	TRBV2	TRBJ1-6	TGTGCCAGCCGCCGGGACAGGGGGCTTTCACCCCTCCACTTT	CASRRDRGLSPLHF
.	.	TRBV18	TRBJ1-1	TGTGCCAGCTCACCATGGACCATGAACACTGAAGCTTTCTTT	CASSPWTMNTEAFF
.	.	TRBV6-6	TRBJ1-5	TGTGCCAGCAGTTATCTGACATCAAGCAATCAGCCCCAGCATTTT	CASSYLTSSNQPQHF
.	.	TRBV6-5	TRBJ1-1	TGTGCCAGCAGTTCCTTCTGGGCGCGGAGCACTGAAGCTTTCTTT	CASSSFWARSTEAFF
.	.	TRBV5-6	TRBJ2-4	TGTGCCAGCAGCCTGGGACGGAGCATTCAGTACTTC	CASSLGRSIQYF
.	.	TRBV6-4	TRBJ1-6	TGTGCCAGCCCGCTCTATCCTTGCTTGGCACCCCTCCACTTT	CASPLYPCLAPLHF
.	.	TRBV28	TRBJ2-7	TGTGCCAGCATCAACCCAGACACCTACGAGCAGTACTTC	CASINPDTYEQYF
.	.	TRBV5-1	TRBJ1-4	TGCGCCAGCAGCTCCAGGGGAGATAATGAAAAACTGTTTTTT	CASSSRGDNEKLFF
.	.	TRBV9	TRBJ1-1	TGTGCCAGCAGCGTAGGGTCGGGGCTGGGCACTGAAGCTTTCTTT	CASSVGSGLGTEAFF
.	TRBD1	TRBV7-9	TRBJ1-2	TGTGCCAGCAGCTTAGGGGACCCTTCAGGGGGCGGCTACACCTTC	CASSLGDPSGGGYTF
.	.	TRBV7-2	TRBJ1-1	TGTGCCAGCAGCTTATATAACACTGAAGCTTTCTTT	CASSLYNTEAFF
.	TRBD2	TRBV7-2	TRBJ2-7	TGTGCCAGCAGCTTAGCGGCTAGCGGGGGGTTTTCGTACGAGCAGTACTTC	CASSLAASGGFSYEQYF
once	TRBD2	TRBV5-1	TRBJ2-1	TGCGCCAGCAGCCCGAAGAGGGGACTAGCGGGGGGGTACAATGAGCAGTTCTTC	CASSPKRGLAGGYNEQFF
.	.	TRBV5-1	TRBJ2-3	TGCGCCAGCAGCTTGGGCCAGACAGGGACTAGCACAGATACGCAGTATTTT	CASSLGQTGTSTDTQYF
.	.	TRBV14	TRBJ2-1	TGTGCCAGCAGCCAAACGGGGATTGAGCAGTTCTTC	CASSQTGIEQFF
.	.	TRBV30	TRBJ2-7	TGTGCCTGGAGTGTAGGGGCAGTTCGGTACTTC	CAWSVGAVRYF
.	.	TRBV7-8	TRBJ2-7	TGTGCCAGCAGCTTAGTTGACCCCCTGGGCAGAACCTACGAGCAGTACTTC	CASSLVDPLGRTYEQYF
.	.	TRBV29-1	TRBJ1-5	TGCAGCGTCCGCACAGGGTACAATCAGCCCCAGCATTTT	CSVRTGYNQPQHF
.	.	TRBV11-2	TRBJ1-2	TGTGCCAGCAGCTTGAAGGGGATCTCGTGCACCTTC	CASSLKGISCTF
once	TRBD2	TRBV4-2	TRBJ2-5	TGTGCCAGCAGCCAGGGACTAGCGGGGGGGGATTTGGAGACCCAGTACTTC	CASSQGLAGGDLETQYF
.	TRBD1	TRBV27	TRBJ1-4	TGTGCCAGCAGTTTATCCTGGACAGGGAATGAAAAACTGTTTTTT	CASSLSWTGNEKLFF
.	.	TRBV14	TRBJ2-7	TGTGCCAGCAGCGCCCCGTCCTACGAGCAGTACTTC	CASSAPSYEQYF
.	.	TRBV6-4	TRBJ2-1	TGTGCCAGCATGGAGGCTGGTGAGCAGTTCTTC	CASMEAGEQFF
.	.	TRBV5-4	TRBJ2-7	TGTGCCAGCAGCTCGGTCTACGAGCAGTACTTC	CASSSVYEQYF
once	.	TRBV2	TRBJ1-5	TGTGCCAGCGGAGGTTTTCACGATCAGCCCCAGCATTTT	CASGGFHDQPQHF
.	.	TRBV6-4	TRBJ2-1	TGTGCCAGCAGTACGACTAGTAACAATGAGCAGTTCTTC	CASSTTSNNEQFF
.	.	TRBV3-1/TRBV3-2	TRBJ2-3	TGTGCCAGCAGCCAAGAACTAGGCCGTACAGATACGCAGTATTTT	CASSQELGRTDTQYF
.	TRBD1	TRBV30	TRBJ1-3	TGTGCCTGGAGTCTGGGACAGACATCTGGAAACACCATATATTTT	CAWSLGQTSGNTIYF
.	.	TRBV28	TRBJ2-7	TGTGCCAGCATCAAAGCCTCTAGACAGTTCCAAGACTACGAGCAGTACTTC	CASIKASRQFQDYEQYF
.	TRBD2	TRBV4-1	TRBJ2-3	TGCGCCAGCAGCCAAGCTGCCAGCGGGGGGGCCAGTGCAGATACGCAGTATTTT	CASSQAASGGASADTQYF
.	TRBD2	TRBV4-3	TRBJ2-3	TGCGCCAGCAGCCATGAACTAGCGGGAGCTTGGCAGTATTTT	CASSHELAGAWQYF